The T cell receptor beta chain described here comes from a study of identical twins. Whole-study results and caveats: Cord blood beta clonotypes that were abundant carried fewer insertions, and memory repertoires showed no such trend. Beta out-of-frame sequences showed weaker excess sharing between twins.

This clonotype was seen at least ten times. Its antigen is as yet unknown. V lost 3 bases and J lost 1; bases outside the gene matches: 0. The CDR3 has 13 residues. A single record per CDR3 protein comes from TCRdb applying MiXCR to the 5' RACE reads. The table has around 240,000 distinct CDR3 sequences, about 7% seen once; the top ten hold roughly 3.7%. These data were also reused for a study on yellow fever vaccine responses in identical twins. As reported in that work: Each twin's T cell response to the vaccine was reported to look partly convergent and partly personalized.

The chain combines TRBV12-3 or TRBV12-4 with TRBJ2-7; 7 bases line up with TRBD2. The sequence came from a woman under 30 in good health. Source material: memory (CD45RO+) T cells sorted from blood. Written as DNA, the CDR3 is TGTGCCAGCAGTTTGGGGGGGTCCTACGAGCAGTACGTC. It is translated as CASSLGGSYEQYV.